These 26 T cell receptor beta chains originate from one sample sequenced in a study of technical replicates of blood from several donors. TCRdb's copy holds only in-frame clones and misses some; the assay was immunoSEQ multiplex PCR. The table lists 65,000 to 85,000 clones, 94% of them singletons. The sequencing input was T cells isolated from PBMCs. The receptors stem from a human donor in good health.

J is TRBJ1-1 and V is TRBV7-3; perhaps TRBD1 as D (6 bases). The CDR3 runs 16 residues. V shed 5 bases and J shed 1 base, with 17 bases lying between them. Germline CDR1 SGHTA, CDR2 FQGTGA. Here the CDR3 DNA reads TGTGCCAGCAGCCTCCGAACAGGGATGACGAACACTGAAGCTTTCTTT. Its translation: CASSLRTGMTNTEAFF.

The V and J genes are TRBV29-1 and TRBJ2-3; D perhaps matches TRBD1 (7 bases). Germline CDR1 SQVTM, CDR2 ANQGSEA. Trimming shortened V by 6 bases and J by 0 bases, and 10 bases separated the two germline ends. The CDR3 sequence is 13 residues long. CDR3 sequence: CSVRDSSTDTQYF. The DNA for the CDR3 is TGCAGCGTGCGGGACAGTAGCACAGATACGCAGTATTTT.

The V and J genes are TRBV6-4 and TRBJ1-4; the D gene is possibly TRBD1 (6 bases). This CDR3 comprises 13 residues. The germline V gene has CDR1 MRHNA and CDR2 SNTAGT. The V end was cut by 6 bases, the J end by 10 bases, with 15 bases between. CDR3 region: CASRDSPPGKLFF. CDR3 DNA: TGTGCCAGCAGGGACAGCCCGCCGGGAAAACTGTTTTTT.

This chain uses TRBV19 with TRBJ1-2, with no clear D. Germline V gene sequence: CDR1 LNHDA, CDR2 SQIVND (reference sequence). Trimming stripped 5 bases from V and 4 bases from J, with 11 bases between. The CDR3 runs 13 residues. CDR3 loop: CASSLGFAYGYTF. The DNA for the CDR3 is TGTGCCAGTAGTCTTGGCTTCGCCTATGGCTACACCTTC.

The V call is TRBV10-3, the J call TRBJ1-1, with 7 bases fitting TRBD1. This CDR3 is built from 15 residues. Unmatched junction bases numbered 13, after V lost 11 bases and J lost 1 base. The germline gives CDR1 ENHRY, CDR2 SYGVKD. CDR3 sequence (DNA): TGTGCCGCGAGGGGGGCAGGGGGAAGGAACACTGAAGCTTTCTTT. Amino acids: CAARGAGGRNTEAFF.

This clone was recorded only once. The CDR3 sequence: CAWSPRDRRFEKLFF. CDR3 coding DNA: TGTGCCTGGAGTCCTCGCGACAGAAGATTCGAAAAACTGTTTTTT. The V gene is TRBV30, the J gene TRBJ1-4, with TRBD1 as a possible D gene (5 bases). This CDR3 is 15 amino acids long. Trimming cost V 2 bases and J 8 bases, with 18 bases left between them. Looked up from germline, CDR1 is GTSNPN and CDR2 is SVGIG (reference sequence).

The gene calls are TRBV11-3 and TRBJ2-5, with 14 nucleotides matching TRBD2. Per the germline V gene, CDR1 is SGHNT and CDR2 is YENEEA. After removal of 5 bases from V and 4 bases from J, the junction contained 9 bases not matched to a gene. CDR3 length equals 17 residues. CDR3 amino acids: CASSVGTSGRGGETQYF. In nucleotides, the CDR3 is TGTGCCAGCAGCGTCGGGACTAGCGGGAGAGGGGGAGAGACCCAGTACTTC.

V and J are TRBV14 and TRBJ2-5; possible D gene TRBD2, 6 bases. Per the germline V gene, CDR1 is SGHDN and CDR2 is FVKESK. The CDR3 covers 17 residues. V dropped 1 base and J dropped 0 bases, with 15 bases sitting between them. Here the CDR3 DNA reads TGTGCCAGCAGCCAAGCGGGAGACTACAGGTACCAAGAGACCCAGTACTTC. Translating gives CASSQAGDYRYQETQYF.

This clone came up once. V usage is TRBV25-1 and J usage is TRBJ2-7; 7 bases map to TRBD1. Germline trimming cut 6 bases from V and 5 bases from J; bases unmatched to any gene: 10. Germline CDR1 reads MGHDK; CDR2 reads SYGVNS. The CDR3 spans 14 residues. CDR3 amino acids: CASSSRDSLNEQYF. CDR3 nucleotide sequence: TGTGCCAGCAGCTCCCGGGACAGTCTGAACGAGCAGTACTTC.

V is TRBV4-2 and J is TRBJ2-7, with TRBD2 identical over 9 bases. Germline trimming cut 0 bases from V and 3 bases from J; bases unmatched to any gene: 6. CDR1 LGHNA and CDR2 YNFKEQ come from the germline V gene. This CDR3 is built from 16 residues. CDR3 nucleotide sequence: TGTGCCAGCAGCCAAGAGATGGTTAGCGGGAGCTACGAGCAGTACTTC. Protein sequence: CASSQEMVSGSYEQYF.

Only one count was recorded for this clone. CDR3 sequence (DNA): TGTGCCAGCTCACCTCTAGGACAGGTAGAGAATGAGCAGTTCTTC. Amino acids: CASSPLGQVENEQFF. V and J are TRBV18 and TRBJ2-1, with 7 bases identical to TRBD1. The CDR3 spans 15 residues. J gave up 7 bases and V 3 bases, and 9 bases lay outside the gene matches. Looked up from germline, CDR1 is KGHSH and CDR2 is LQKENI.

This chain uses TRBV5-4 with TRBJ2-3; 9 nucleotides agree with TRBD2. Germline V gene lookup returns CDR1 SGHNT and CDR2 YYREEE (reference sequence). The CDR3 contains 19 residues. Trimming at V came to 4 bases and at J to 4 bases, leaving 19 bases not matched to a gene. The CDR3 here is CASSADRAMAGGPSDTQYF. The CDR3 DNA follows: TGTGCCAGCAGCGCTGACAGGGCCATGGCGGGAGGGCCGTCAGATACGCAGTATTTT. Filled out from reference TRBV5-4 and TRBJ2-3, the complete variable domain reads ETGVTQSPTHLIKTRGQQVTLRCSSQSGHNTVSWYQQALGQGPQFIFQYYREEENGRGNFPPRFSGLQFPNYSSELNVNALELDDSALYLCASSADRAMAGGPSDTQYFGPGTRLTVL.

J is TRBJ1-2 and V is TRBV10-3, with D perhaps TRBD1 (6 bases). Trimming left V 1 base short and J 6 bases short, with 9 bases between. The CDR3 consists of 13 residues. Per the germline V gene, CDR1 is ENHRY and CDR2 is SYGVKD. The CDR3 region is CAISEWTDDGYTF. In DNA form, the CDR3 reads TGTGCCATCAGTGAGTGGACAGACGATGGCTACACCTTC.

This chain uses TRBV2 with TRBJ2-7, with 7 bases aligning to TRBD2. V was clipped by 8 bases and J by 2 bases; unmatched bases: 9. Per germline, CDR1 SNHLY and CDR2 FYNNEI. The CDR3 spans 14 residues. CDR3 DNA: TGTGCCAGCGCGGGGGACGCAGCCACCTACGAGCAGTACTTC. Its protein is CASAGDAATYEQYF.

The CDR3 DNA reads TGTGCCAGCAGGCAAACAGGGGGCACCGGGGAGCTGTTTTTT. This encodes CASRQTGGTGELFF. The chain recombines TRBV2 with TRBJ2-2; 8 nucleotides line up with TRBD1. CDR3 length equals 14 residues. V lost 6 bases and J lost 4; bases outside the gene matches: 4. From germline, CDR1 is SNHLY and CDR2 FYNNEI.

This clone appeared once. The CDR3 coding sequence is TGTGCCAGCAGCCAAGAAATGGGCCAGCCCCAGCATTTT. Its translation: CASSQEMGQPQHF. The J gene is TRBJ1-5, the V gene TRBV14; D is undetermined. This CDR3 spans 13 amino acids. Between the trimmed V and J ends, which lost 0 bases and 7 bases, there was a span of 7 bases. CDR1 and CDR2 (germline): SGHDN, FVKESK.

This chain joins TRBV7-2 and TRBJ2-1; TRBD1 aligns across 8 bases. Germline V gene lookup returns CDR1 SGHTA and CDR2 FQGNSA. This CDR3 is 15 amino acids long. After removal of 3 bases from V and 8 bases from J, the junction contained 9 bases not matched to a gene. CDR3 coding DNA: TGTGCCAGCAGCTTTTGGACAGGGATTCCCGATGAGCAGTTCTTC. Encoded protein: CASSFWTGIPDEQFF.

This clone has more than one count but fewer than ten. The rearrangement joins TRBV5-1 to TRBJ2-3; 7 bases agree with TRBD2. The CDR3 has 15 amino acids. Germline V gene sequence: CDR1 SGHRS, CDR2 YFSETQ. Trimming took 5 bases from V and 2 from J; bases not matched to a gene: 8. The CDR3 loop reads CASRNSGSNTDTQYF. The CDR3 DNA sequence: TGCGCCAGCAGGAATAGCGGGTCGAACACAGATACGCAGTATTTT.

This clone came up a few times. The chain carries TRBV19 and TRBJ2-7; D may be TRBD1 (6 bases). In germline, CDR1 is LNHDA, CDR2 SQIVND (reference sequence). The CDR3 covers 13 residues. Trimming took 0 bases from V and 10 from J, leaving 13 bases between them. CDR3 DNA: TGTGCCAGTAGTATAGATCAGGGGCTAATCCAGTACTTC. As protein: CASSIDQGLIQYF.

The V gene is TRBV28, the J gene TRBJ2-1, with D unresolved. This CDR3 region has 13 residues. Trimming took off 2 bases at V and 4 bases at J, with 6 bases between the two ends. CDR1 and CDR2 from the germline V gene are MDHEN and SYDVKM. CDR3 loop: CASSLALYNEQFF. The DNA for the CDR3 is TGTGCCAGCAGTTTAGCGCTTTACAATGAGCAGTTCTTC.

The rearrangement joins TRBV29-1 to TRBJ2-7, with 9 bases fitting TRBD2. The CDR3 extends over 14 amino acids. Germline V gene sequence: CDR1 SQVTM, CDR2 ANQGSEA. The trim removed 2 bases at V and 2 bases at J, leaving 4 bases unmatched. The CDR3 DNA follows: TGCAGCGTTGAATTAGCGGGAGTGGCCTACGAGCAGTACTTC. Protein sequence: CSVELAGVAYEQYF.

The chain links TRBV30 to TRBJ2-7; a weak D match, TRBD2 (6 bases). The CDR3 consists of 15 residues. The V gene's germline CDR1 is GTSNPN and CDR2 SVGIG (reference sequence). Trimming took off 2 bases at V and 2 bases at J, with 16 bases between the two ends. CDR3 in amino acids: CAWSITEGTPYEQYF. The CDR3 DNA follows: TGTGCCTGGAGTATTACGGAGGGCACCCCCTACGAGCAGTACTTC.

This chain joins TRBV19 and TRBJ2-7; 7 bases line up with TRBD1. V shed 5 bases, J shed 7 bases, and the junction held 11 bases outside the gene matches. Germline CDR1 is LNHDA and CDR2 is SQIVND (reference sequence). This CDR3 has 14 residues. CDR3 nucleotide sequence: TGTGCCAGTAGTCTTCGGGACAGCCACTTGGAGCAGTACTTC. Its translation is CASSLRDSHLEQYF.

As concerns this clone: Other DNA sequences from this sample encode an identical CDR3 as well. The chain recombines TRBV9 with TRBJ2-1; 11 positions match TRBD2. V shed 2 bases and J 2 bases; nucleotides not matched to a gene: 0. The CDR3 is 15 amino acids. Germline V gene lookup returns CDR1 SGDLS and CDR2 YYNGEE. CDR3 in DNA: TGTGCCAGCAGCGTTAGCGGGAGGGCCTACAATGAGCAGTTCTTC. Its translation: CASSVSGRAYNEQFF.

The chain carries TRBV12-5 and TRBJ2-7; 7 bases are a match to TRBD1. This CDR3 is 15 amino acids long. The V segment lost 1 base and the J segment 2 bases; nucleotides outside the gene matches: 5. From germline, CDR1 is LGHNT and CDR2 FRNRAP. Here the CDR3 DNA reads TGTGCTAGTGGTTTGGGGACAGGCCTAACCTACGAGCAGTACTTC. Its translation: CASGLGTGLTYEQYF.

The genes are TRBV5-1 and TRBJ1-4; TRBD1 aligns across 7 bases. J was trimmed by 3 bases and V by 5 bases; bases with no gene match: 10. This CDR3 region has 16 residues. Germline-derived CDR1 and CDR2 are SGHRS and YFSETQ. In DNA form, the CDR3 reads TGCGCCAGCAGGCTAGCCTACAGGGGCCCTAATGAAAAACTGTTTTTT. As protein: CASRLAYRGPNEKLFF.